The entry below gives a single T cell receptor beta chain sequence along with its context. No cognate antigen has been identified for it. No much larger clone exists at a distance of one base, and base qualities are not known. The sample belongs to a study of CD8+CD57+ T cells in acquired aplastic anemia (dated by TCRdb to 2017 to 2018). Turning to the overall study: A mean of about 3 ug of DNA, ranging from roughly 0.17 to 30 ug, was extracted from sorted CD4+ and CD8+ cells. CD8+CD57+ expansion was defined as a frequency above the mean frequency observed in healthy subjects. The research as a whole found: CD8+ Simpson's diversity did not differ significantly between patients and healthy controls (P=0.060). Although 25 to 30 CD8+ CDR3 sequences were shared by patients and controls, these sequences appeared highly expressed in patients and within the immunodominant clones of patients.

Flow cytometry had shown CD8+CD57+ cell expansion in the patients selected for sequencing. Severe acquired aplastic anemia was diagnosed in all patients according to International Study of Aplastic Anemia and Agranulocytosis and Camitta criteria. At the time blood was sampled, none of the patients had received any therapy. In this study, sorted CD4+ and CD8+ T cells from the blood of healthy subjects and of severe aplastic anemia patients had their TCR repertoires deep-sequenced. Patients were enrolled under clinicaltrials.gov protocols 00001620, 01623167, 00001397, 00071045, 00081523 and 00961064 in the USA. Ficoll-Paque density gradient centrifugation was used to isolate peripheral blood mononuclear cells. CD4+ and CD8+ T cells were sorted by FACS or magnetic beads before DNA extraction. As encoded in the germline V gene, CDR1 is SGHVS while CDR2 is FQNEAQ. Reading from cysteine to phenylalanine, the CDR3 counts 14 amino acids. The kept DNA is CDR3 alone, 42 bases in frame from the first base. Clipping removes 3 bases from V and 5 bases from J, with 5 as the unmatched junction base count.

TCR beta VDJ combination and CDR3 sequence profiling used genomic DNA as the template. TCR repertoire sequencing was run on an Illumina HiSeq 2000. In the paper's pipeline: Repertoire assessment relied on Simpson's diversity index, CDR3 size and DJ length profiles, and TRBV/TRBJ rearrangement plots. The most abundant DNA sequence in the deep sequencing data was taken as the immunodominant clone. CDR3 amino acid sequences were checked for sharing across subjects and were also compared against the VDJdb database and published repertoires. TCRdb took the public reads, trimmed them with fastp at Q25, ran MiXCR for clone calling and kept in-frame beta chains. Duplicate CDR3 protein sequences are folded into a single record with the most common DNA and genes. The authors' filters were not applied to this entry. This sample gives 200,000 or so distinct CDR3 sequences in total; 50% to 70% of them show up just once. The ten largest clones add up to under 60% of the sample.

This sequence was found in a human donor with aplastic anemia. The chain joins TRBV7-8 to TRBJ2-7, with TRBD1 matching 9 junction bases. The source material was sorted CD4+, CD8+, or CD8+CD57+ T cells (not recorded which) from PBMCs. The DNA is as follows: TGTGCCAGCAGCTTCCGGGACAGGGTCAACGAGCAGTACTTC. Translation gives CASSFRDRVNEQYF.